This passage covers 16 T cell receptor beta chains from one sample sequenced in a study of patients and donors after allogeneic stem cell transplantation. One entry per CDR3 protein, called by TCRdb with MiXCR from the RT-PCR reads. The data contain some 880,000 distinct CDR3 sequences, roughly 18% of them singletons. The sample was blood, either unsorted or a sorted T cell fraction (not recorded which). The receptors derive from a human donor who was either an allogeneic HSCT recipient or a stem cell or donor lymphocyte infusion donor (not recorded which). It is not recorded whose cells these are; they may come from a transplant donor.

V usage is TRBV12-3 or TRBV12-4 and J usage is TRBJ1-1; no firm D call. Trimming cost V 4 bases and J 1 base, with 19 bases left between them. The CDR3 is 17 amino acids. For the CDR3, the DNA is TGTGCCAGCAGTTATGGCCGGGGAGAGCGGGGGAACACTGAAGCTTTCTTT. It codes for CASSYGRGERGNTEAFF.

The chain combines TRBV12-3 or TRBV12-4 with TRBJ1-1; 11 bases agree with TRBD1. J gave up 3 bases and V 6 bases, and 3 bases lay outside the gene matches. The CDR3 totals 14 residues. The chain's CDR3 is CASRRTGGHTEAFF. The CDR3 DNA is TGTGCCAGCAGACGGACAGGGGGCCACACTGAAGCTTTCTTT.

V and J are TRBV5-6 and TRBJ2-1; 7 bases agree with TRBD1. Trimming cost V 3 bases and J 4 bases; bases outside gene matches: 10. Germline values: CDR1 SGHDT, CDR2 YYEEEE. This CDR3 is built from 16 residues. CDR3 coding DNA: TGTGCCAGCAGCTCTAGCCTCCGGGACAGATACAATGAGCAGTTCTTC. This codes for CASSSSLRDRYNEQFF.

The chain links TRBV11-2 to TRBJ1-2; perhaps TRBD1 as D (6 bases). The ends were cut back, 3 bases at V and 3 bases at J, with 14 bases in the middle. Germline-derived CDR1 and CDR2 are SGHAT and FQNNGV. The CDR3 is 15 amino acids. CDR3 in DNA: TGTGCCAGCAGCTTGATACAGGGATGGGACTATGGCTACACCTTC. It encodes CASSLIQGWDYGYTF.

This clonotype was recorded a few times. V gene TRBV29-1 combines with J gene TRBJ2-2; D is ambiguous. Trimming removed 7 bases at V and 5 bases at J, with 14 bases between. The CDR3 runs 13 residues. Per germline, CDR1 SQVTM and CDR2 ANQGSEA. CDR3 sequence reads: CSGRPSVTGELFF. The DNA for the CDR3 is TGCAGCGGCCGACCCTCAGTTACCGGGGAGCTGTTTTTT.

This chain connects TRBV30 to TRBJ1-1; D is unclear. The CDR3 runs to 13 residues. The V end was cut by 5 bases, the J end by 1 base, with 11 bases between. From germline, CDR1 is GTSNPN and CDR2 SVGIG (reference sequence). CDR3 bases: TGTGCCTGGTCCAAGGGAGGGAACACTGAAGCTTTCTTT. Translation gives CAWSKGGNTEAFF. Based on the CDR3 plus reference TRBV30 and TRBJ1-1, the full variable domain is SQTIHQWPATLVQPVGSPLSLECTVEGTSNPNLYWYRQAAGRGLQLLFYSVGIGQISSEVPQNLSASRPQDRQFILSSKKLLLSDSGFYLCAWSKGGNTEAFFGQGTRLTVV.

This clonotype was recorded a few times. The V gene is TRBV11-2, the J gene TRBJ2-1, with 7 bases aligning to TRBD1. Per germline, CDR1 SGHAT and CDR2 FQNNGV. CDR3 length: 20 residues. Unmatched junction bases numbered 19, after V lost 1 base and J lost 4 bases. The DNA for the CDR3 is TGTGCCAGCAGCTTAGGGTCAGGGGTGAAACCGGGACAGCCATACAATGAGCAGTTCTTC. Residues: CASSLGSGVKPGQPYNEQFF.

There are many counts of this clonotype. The V call is TRBV12-3 or TRBV12-4, the J call TRBJ2-7, with D perhaps TRBD1 (5 bases). This CDR3 comprises 13 residues. Trimming pared 3 bases from V and 2 bases from J, leaving 8 bases between. The CDR3 reads CASSFRGTYEQYF. The CDR3 region has the DNA TGTGCCAGCAGTTTTAGGGGTACCTACGAGCAGTACTTC.

This clonotype has only a few counts. The chain is built from TRBV2 and TRBJ2-7; TRBD1 agrees at 8 bases. The V segment lost 7 bases and the J segment 9 bases; nucleotides outside the gene matches: 14. This CDR3 is 14 amino acids long. Per germline, CDR1 SNHLY and CDR2 FYNNEI. CDR3 nucleotides: TGTGCCAGCACATCCCAGGGGGCGGCGGAGGTGCAGTACTTC. Its protein is CASTSQGAAEVQYF.

The sample holds one count of this clonotype. Relative to the germline gene, one junction end is altered; a read error may explain this. The chain employs TRBV3-1 and TRBJ2-3; 7 positions agree with TRBD1. This CDR3 comprises 12 residues. Germline V gene data show CDR1 as LGHDT and CDR2 as YNNKEL (reference sequence). This chain's CDR3 is CASSRQGDTKYF. Written as DNA, the CDR3 is TGTGCCAGCAGCCGACAGGGAGATACGAAGTATTTT.

This clonotype occurred many times. The chain links TRBV18 to TRBJ1-5; 7 positions agree with TRBD1. Germline V lookup: CDR1 KGHSH, CDR2 LQKENI. The ends lost 3 bases at V and 0 bases at J; junction bases unmatched: 2. The CDR3 length is 15 residues. This chain's CDR3 is CASSPGQHSNQPQHF. In DNA, the CDR3 is TGTGCCAGCTCACCGGGACAGCATAGCAATCAGCCCCAGCATTTT.

This clonotype showed up just a few times. The chain is built from TRBV5-1 and TRBJ2-5; 7 bases map to TRBD2. Germline CDR1 reads SGHRS; CDR2 reads YFSETQ. CDR3 length equals 13 residues. Trimming removed 5 bases from V and 1 base from J; junction bases left unmatched: 2. In DNA, the CDR3 is TGCGCCAGCAGACTAGCGACCCAAGAGACCCAGTACTTC. This sequence encodes CASRLATQETQYF. Using reference TRBV5-1 and TRBJ2-5 for the parts outside the CDR3, the full variable domain is KAGVTQTPRYLIKTRGQQVTLSCSPISGHRSVSWYQQTPGQGLQFLFEYFSETQRNKGNFPGRFSGRQFSNSRSEMNVSTLELGDSALYLCASRLATQETQYFGPGTRLLVL.

V is TRBV7-8 and J is TRBJ1-5; TRBD1 is a possible D gene (5 bases). Germline loops: CDR1 SGHVS, CDR2 FQNEAQ. This CDR3 is 15 amino acids long. V was pared by 3 bases and J by 6 bases, with 15 bases between. CDR3 coding DNA: TGTGCCAGCAGCTTTAGTACATTGGGGACTCAGCCCCAGCATTTT. Protein: CASSFSTLGTQPQHF.

This clonotype was detected a few times. The V and J genes are TRBV3-1 and TRBJ1-2; D not certain. Germline lookup yields CDR1 LGHDT and CDR2 YNNKEL (reference sequence). Between the trimmed V and J ends, which lost 10 bases and 7 bases, there was a span of 16 bases. There are 12 residues in the CDR3. In DNA, the CDR3 is TGTGCCACCTCTCGGAGGGAGTCTGGCTACACCTTC. Translated: CATSRRESGYTF.

In this sample, this clonotype turned up many times. Here the CDR3 DNA reads TGTGCCACCAGCGTCAGGGGGGAAGAGACCCAGTACTTC. Encoded protein: CATSVRGEETQYF. The genes are TRBV15 and TRBJ2-5, with D perhaps TRBD1 (7 bases). Germline V gene lookup returns CDR1 LNHNV and CDR2 YYDKDF (reference sequence). CDR3 length: 13 amino acids. Between the trimmed V and J ends, which lost 5 bases and 3 bases, there was a span of 10 bases.

The sample holds a few counts of this clonotype. The gene calls are TRBV27 and TRBJ2-5; D might be TRBD1 (8 bases). Germline CDR1 reads MNHEY; CDR2 reads SMNVEV (reference sequence). The CDR3 loop spans 14 amino acids. Trimming shortened V by 5 bases and J by 5 bases, and 15 bases separated the two germline ends. The CDR3 nucleotides read TGTGCCAGCAGTAGACAGGGGCGGGGGGAGACCCAGTACTTC. This translates into CASSRQGRGETQYF.